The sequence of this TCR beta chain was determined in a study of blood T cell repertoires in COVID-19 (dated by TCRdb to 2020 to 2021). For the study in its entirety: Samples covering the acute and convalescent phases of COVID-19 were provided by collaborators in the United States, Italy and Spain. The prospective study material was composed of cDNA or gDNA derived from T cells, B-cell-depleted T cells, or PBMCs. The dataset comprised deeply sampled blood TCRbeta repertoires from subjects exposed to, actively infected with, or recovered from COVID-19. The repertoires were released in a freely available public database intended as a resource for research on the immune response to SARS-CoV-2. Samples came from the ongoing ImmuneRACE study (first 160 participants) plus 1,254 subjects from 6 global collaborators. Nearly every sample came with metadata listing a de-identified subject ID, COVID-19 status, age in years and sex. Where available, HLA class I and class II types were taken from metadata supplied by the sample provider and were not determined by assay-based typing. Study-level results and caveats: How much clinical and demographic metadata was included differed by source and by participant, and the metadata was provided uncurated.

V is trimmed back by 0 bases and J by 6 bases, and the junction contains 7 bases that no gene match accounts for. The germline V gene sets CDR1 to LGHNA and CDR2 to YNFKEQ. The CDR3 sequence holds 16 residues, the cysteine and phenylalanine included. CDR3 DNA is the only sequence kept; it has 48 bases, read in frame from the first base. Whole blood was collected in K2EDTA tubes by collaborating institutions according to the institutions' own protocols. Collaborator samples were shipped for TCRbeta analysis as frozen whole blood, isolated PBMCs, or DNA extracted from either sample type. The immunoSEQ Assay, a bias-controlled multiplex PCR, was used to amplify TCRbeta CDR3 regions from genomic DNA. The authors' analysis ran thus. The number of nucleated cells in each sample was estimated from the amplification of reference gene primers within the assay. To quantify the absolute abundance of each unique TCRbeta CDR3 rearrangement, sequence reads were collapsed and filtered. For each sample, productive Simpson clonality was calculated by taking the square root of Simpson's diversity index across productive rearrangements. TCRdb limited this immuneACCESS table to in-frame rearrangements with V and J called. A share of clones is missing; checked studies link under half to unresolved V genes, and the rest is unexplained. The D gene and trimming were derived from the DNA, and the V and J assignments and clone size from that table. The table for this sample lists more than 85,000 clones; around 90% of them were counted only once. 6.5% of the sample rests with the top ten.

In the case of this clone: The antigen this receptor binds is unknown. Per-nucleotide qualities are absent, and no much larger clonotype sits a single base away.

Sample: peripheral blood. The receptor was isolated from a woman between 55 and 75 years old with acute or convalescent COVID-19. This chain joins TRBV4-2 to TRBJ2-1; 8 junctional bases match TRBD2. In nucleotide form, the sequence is TGTGCCAGCAGCCAAGATCAGCGGGAGCGCCGCAATGAGCAGTTCTTC. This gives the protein CASSQDQRERRNEQFF.